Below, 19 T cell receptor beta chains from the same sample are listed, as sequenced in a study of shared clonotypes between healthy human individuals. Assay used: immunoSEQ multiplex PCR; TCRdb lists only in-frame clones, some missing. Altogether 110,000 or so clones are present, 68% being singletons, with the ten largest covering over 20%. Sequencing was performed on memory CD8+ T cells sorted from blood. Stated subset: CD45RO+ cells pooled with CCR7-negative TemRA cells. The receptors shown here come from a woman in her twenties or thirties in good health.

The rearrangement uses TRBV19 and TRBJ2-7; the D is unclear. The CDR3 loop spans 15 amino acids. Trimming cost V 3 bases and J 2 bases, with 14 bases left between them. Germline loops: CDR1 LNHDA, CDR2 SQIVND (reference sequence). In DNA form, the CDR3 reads TGTGCCAGTAGTATTCTTCCGGCAAACCCCTACGAGCAGTACTTC. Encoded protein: CASSILPANPYEQYF.

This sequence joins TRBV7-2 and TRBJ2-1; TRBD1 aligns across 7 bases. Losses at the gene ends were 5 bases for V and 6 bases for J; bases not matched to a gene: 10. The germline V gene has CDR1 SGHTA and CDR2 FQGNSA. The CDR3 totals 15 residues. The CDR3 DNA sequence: TGTGCCAGCAGCCCGAGACAGGGTCCGACCAATGAGCAGTTCTTC. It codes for CASSPRQGPTNEQFF. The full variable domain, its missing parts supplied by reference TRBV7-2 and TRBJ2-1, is GAGVSQSPSNKVTEKGKDVELRCDPISGHTALYWYRQSLGQGLEFLIYFQGNSAPDKSGLPSDRFSAERTGGSVSTLTIQRTQQEDSAVYLCASSPRQGPTNEQFFGPGTRLTVL.

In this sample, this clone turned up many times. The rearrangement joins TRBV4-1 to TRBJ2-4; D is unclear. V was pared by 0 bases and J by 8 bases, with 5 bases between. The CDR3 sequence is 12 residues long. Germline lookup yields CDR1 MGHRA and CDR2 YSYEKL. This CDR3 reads CASSQDSHIQYF. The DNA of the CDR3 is TGCGCCAGCAGCCAAGACAGTCACATTCAGTACTTC.

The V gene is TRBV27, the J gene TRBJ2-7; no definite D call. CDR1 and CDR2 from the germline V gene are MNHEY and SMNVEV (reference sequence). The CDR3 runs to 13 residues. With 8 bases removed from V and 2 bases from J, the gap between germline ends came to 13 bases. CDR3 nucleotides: TGTGCCAGCTGCTCCCCGGTCCCCTACGAGCAGTACTTC. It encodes CASCSPVPYEQYF.

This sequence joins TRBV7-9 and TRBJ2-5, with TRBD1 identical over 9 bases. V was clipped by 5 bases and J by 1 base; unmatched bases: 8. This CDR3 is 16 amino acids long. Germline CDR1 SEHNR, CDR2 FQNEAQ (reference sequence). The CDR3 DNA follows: TGTGCCAGCAGCCCCAGGACAGGGGTCGGCCAAGAGACCCAGTACTTC. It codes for CASSPRTGVGQETQYF.

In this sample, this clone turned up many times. In DNA form, the CDR3 reads TGCGCCAGCAGTGAGTATGGGCTAGCGGGAGATGCATACGAGCAGTACTTC. Protein sequence: CASSEYGLAGDAYEQYF. The rearrangement uses TRBV10-1 and TRBJ2-7, with 10 nucleotides matching TRBD2. Germline V gives CDR1 WNHNN, CDR2 SYGVQD (reference sequence). The ends lost 1 base at V and 4 bases at J; junction bases unmatched: 10. The CDR3 extends over 17 amino acids.

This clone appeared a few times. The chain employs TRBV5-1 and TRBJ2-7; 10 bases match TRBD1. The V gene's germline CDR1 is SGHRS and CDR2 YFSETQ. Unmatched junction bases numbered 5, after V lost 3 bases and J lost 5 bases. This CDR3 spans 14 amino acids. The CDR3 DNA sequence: TGCGCCAGCAGCTCGGGACAGGGGCGCGACGAGCAGTACTTC. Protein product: CASSSGQGRDEQYF.

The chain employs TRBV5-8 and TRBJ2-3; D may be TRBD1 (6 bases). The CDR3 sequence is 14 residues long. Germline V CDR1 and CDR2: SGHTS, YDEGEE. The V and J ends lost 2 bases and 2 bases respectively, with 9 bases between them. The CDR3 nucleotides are TGTGCCAGCAGCTTACAGGGAGCCACAGATACGCAGTATTTT. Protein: CASSLQGATDTQYF.

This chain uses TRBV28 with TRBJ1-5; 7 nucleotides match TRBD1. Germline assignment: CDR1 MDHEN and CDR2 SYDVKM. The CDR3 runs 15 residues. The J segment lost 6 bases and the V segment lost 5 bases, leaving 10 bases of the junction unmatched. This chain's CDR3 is CASSIIDREAQPQHF. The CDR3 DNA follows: TGTGCCAGCAGTATCATAGACAGGGAGGCTCAGCCCCAGCATTTT.

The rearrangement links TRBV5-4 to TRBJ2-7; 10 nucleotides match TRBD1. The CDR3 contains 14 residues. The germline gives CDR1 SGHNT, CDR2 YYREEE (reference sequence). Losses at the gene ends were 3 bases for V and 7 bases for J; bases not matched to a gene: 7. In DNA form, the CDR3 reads TGTGCCAGCAGCTGGACCGGGACAGGGGCAGAGCAGTACTTC. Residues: CASSWTGTGAEQYF.

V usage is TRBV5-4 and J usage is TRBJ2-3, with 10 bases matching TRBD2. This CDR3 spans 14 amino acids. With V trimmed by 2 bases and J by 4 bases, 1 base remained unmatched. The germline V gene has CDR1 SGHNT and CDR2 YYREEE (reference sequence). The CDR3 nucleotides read TGTGCCAGCAGCTTAGCGGGAGGGCCAGATACGCAGTATTTT. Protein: CASSLAGGPDTQYF.

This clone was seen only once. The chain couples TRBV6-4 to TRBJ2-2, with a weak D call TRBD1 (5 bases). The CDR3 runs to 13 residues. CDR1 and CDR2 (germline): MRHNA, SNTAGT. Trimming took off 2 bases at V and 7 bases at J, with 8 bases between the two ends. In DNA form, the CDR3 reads TGTGCCAGCAGTGACCTGGGGCACGGGGAGCTGTTTTTT. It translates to CASSDLGHGELFF.

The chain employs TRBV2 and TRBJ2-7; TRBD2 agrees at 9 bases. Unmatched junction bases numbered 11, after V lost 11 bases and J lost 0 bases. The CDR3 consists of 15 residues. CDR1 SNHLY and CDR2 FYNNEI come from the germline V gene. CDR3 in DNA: TGTGCCTTCATACTTAGGACTAGCGACTCCTACGAGCAGTACTTC. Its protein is CAFILRTSDSYEQYF.

CDR3 in amino acids: CASSLPTGAGNTEAFF. The CDR3 DNA follows: TGTGCCAGCAGCTTACCCACAGGGGCCGGGAACACTGAAGCTTTCTTT. The genes are TRBV7-6 and TRBJ1-1; 7 positions match TRBD1. From germline, CDR1 is SGHVS and CDR2 FNYEAQ. This CDR3 region has 16 residues. The V gene end was trimmed by 2 bases and the J gene end by 1 base; junction bases not matched to a gene: 7.

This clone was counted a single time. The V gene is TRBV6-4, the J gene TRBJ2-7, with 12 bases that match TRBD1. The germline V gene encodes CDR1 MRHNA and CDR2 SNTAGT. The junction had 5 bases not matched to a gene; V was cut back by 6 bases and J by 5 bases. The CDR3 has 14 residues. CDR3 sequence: CASRAGTGGHEQYF. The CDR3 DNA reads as TGTGCCAGCAGGGCCGGGACAGGGGGCCACGAGCAGTACTTC.

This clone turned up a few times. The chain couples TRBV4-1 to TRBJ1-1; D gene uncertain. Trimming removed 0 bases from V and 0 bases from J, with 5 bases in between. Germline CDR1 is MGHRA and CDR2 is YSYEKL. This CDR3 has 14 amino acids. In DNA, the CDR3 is TGCGCCAGCAGCCAAGATGTGGTGAACACTGAAGCTTTCTTT. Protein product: CASSQDVVNTEAFF.

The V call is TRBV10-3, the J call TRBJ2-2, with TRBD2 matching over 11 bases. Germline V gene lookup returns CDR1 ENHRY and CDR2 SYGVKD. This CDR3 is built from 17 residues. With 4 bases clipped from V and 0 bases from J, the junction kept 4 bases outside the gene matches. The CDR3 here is CAISGASGRPNTGELFF. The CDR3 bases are TGTGCCATCAGTGGGGCTAGCGGGAGGCCGAACACCGGGGAGCTGTTTTTT.

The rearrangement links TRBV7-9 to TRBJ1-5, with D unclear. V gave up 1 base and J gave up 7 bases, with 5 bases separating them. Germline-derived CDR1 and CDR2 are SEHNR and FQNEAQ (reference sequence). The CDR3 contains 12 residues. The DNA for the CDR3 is TGTGCCAGCAGCTTAGGGGTCCAGCCCCAGCATTTT. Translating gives CASSLGVQPQHF.

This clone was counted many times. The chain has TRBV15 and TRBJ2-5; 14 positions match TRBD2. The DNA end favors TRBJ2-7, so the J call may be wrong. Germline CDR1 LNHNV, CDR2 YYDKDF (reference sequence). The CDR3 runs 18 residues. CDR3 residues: CATRAGTSGRRGSYEQYF. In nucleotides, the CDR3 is TGTGCCACCAGAGCCGGGACTAGCGGGAGAAGGGGCTCCTACGAGCAGTACTTC.